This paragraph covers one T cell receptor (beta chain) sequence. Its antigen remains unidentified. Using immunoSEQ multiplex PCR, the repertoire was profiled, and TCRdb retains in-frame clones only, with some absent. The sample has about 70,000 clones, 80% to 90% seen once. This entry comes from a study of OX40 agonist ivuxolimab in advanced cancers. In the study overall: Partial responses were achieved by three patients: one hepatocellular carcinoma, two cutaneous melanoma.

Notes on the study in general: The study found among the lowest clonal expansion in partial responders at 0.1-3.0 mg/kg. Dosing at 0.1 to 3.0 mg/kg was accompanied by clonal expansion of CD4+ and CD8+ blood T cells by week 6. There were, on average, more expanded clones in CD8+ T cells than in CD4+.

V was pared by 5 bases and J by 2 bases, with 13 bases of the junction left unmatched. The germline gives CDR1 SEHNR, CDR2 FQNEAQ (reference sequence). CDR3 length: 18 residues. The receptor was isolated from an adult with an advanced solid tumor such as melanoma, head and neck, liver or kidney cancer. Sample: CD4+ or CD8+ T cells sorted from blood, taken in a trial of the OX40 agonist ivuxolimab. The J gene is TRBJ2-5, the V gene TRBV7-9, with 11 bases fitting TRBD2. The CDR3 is CASSPGTSGHLRQETQYF. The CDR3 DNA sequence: TGTGCCAGCAGCCCCGGGACTAGCGGCCATTTGAGGCAAGAGACCCAGTACTTC.